This T cell receptor beta chain originates from a study of blood T cell repertoires in COVID-19. On the study more broadly: The samples span acute and convalescent COVID-19 from the United States, Italy and Spain. T cells, B-cell-depleted T cells, or PBMCs provided the cDNA or gDNA that served as material.

Losses at the gene ends were 6 bases for V and 5 bases for J; bases not matched to a gene: 8. Looked up from germline, CDR1 is MNHEY and CDR2 is SVGAGI. The CDR3 loop spans 14 amino acids. In the original processing: Researchers report that nucleated cell counts were estimated from reference gene primer amplification. Some clones are missing from TCRdb's copy, which holds only in-frame ones; the method was immunoSEQ multiplex PCR. V and J calls and clone size follow that table, whereas D and trimming were derived from the DNA. The sample lists a few hundred thousand clones; roughly 84% were seen once.

This clonotype was obtained from a woman at least 80 years old with acute or convalescent COVID-19. The specimen was peripheral blood. This chain connects TRBV6-5 to TRBJ2-3; 7 positions match TRBD1. CDR3 nucleotides: TGTGCCAGCAGAAGGGGGCTCAACGGAGATACGCAGTATTTT. It encodes CASRRGLNGDTQYF.